The present T cell receptor beta chain was sequenced within a study of shared clonotypes between healthy human individuals (dated by TCRdb to about 2020). Some background on the complete study: The cohort comprised two women and a few men aged 18 to 49 years. Per donor, leukapheresis produced somewhere between about 0.9 and 10 billion PBMCs. To increase sequencing depth and limit assay-specific biases, TCR repertoire library preparation and sequencing were carried out by different laboratories using diverse techniques. For each donor, CD4 naive and CD4 memory were each run on three plates, CD8 naive on two plates, and CD8 memory on one plate. Blood TCR repertoires of roughly 5 healthy adults were deeply sequenced to estimate repertoire size and the extent of clonotype sharing between individuals.

Of note for this clone: Its cognate antigen has yet to be identified. No quality values exist for individual bases; no much larger clone is one base distant.

On the study overall, not on this receptor specifically: Only blood was sampled, and tissue TCR repertoires likely differ from those in blood. Compared with non-shared clonotypes, the clonotypes found in all four sorted-subset donors had higher generation probabilities. Pairwise subsampling indicated that sequencing depth was expected to affect the degree of clonotype sharing among donors. Even with the large sequencing depth, rarefaction of the sorted-subset datasets indicated that sequencing was incomplete. Estimated clonotype richness was generally larger for naive than for memory subsets. The genetic and exposure-history diversity represented was limited by the small number of donors. When four donors were compared, the shared fraction of clonotypes was 5% to 6.5% for naive CD4, more than 3% for naive CD8, 2.3% for memory CD4, and 0.35% to 0.5% for memory CD8.

TCR CDR3 regions were amplified from genomic DNA by multiplex PCR using the deep immunoSEQ assay. Extracted genomic DNA from each cell subset was spread evenly across all wells of several immunoSEQ 96-well plates, with each plate serving as a replicate. For sorted subsets, each replicate PCR was loaded with around 220 ng genomic DNA, equivalent to 25,000 to 35,000 T cell genomes. The purified libraries were quantified using a Qubit 3.0 fluorometer, sized with a Bioanalyzer 2100, and then quantified again using the KAPA Library Quantification kit. A separate single-read 150-cycle Illumina NextSeq 550 flow cell was used to sequence each immunoSEQ 96-well plate. The paper's processing steps were these. The immunoSEQ output contained only junctional sequences without quality scores, so filtering could not match that applied to full-length reads. To assign V/J genes and CDR3, sequences were annotated against IMGT germline references using PyIR, a Python wrapper for IgBLAST v1.9. Any read was removed if the V/J assignment was weak (E-value above 1e-6), the CDR3 was missing, or the read contained stop codons, out-of-frame junctions, or ambiguous translated residues. V3J clonotypes were defined as sequences sharing the same inferred V gene, J gene, and CDR3 amino acid sequence. To compute the percentage overlap between repertoires, the number of shared unique clonotypes was divided by the size of the smaller repertoire. RTK rarefaction, the Chao1 estimator, and Recon v2.1 estimates of unobserved clonotypes were used to assess repertoire richness. Generation probabilities were computed with OLGA for all TCRbeta clonotypes obtained by the gDNA method from a handful of donors. This is the immuneACCESS table as TCRdb keeps it, with only in-frame sequences that have V and J called. A part of the clones is gone; compared with another copy, unresolved V genes explain less than half, and the rest is unexplained. V and J calls and clone size are as listed in that table; D and trimming were resolved from the DNA. This sample gives millions of clones in total; about 95% of them show up just once. In total, the top ten clones hold roughly 1% of the sample.

CD8 naive samples were obtained by positive selection for CCR7 among CD45RO-negative cells, yielding a CD45RA+CCR7+ population from which TemRA cells were excluded. The donors were healthy, HIV-negative adults with no recently reported acute infections or vaccinations. All donors were Caucasian adults living in Nashville, Tennessee, USA. Blood was obtained by leukapheresis, after which PBMCs were separated by Ficoll-Histopaque density gradient centrifugation and cryopreserved in liquid nitrogen vapor phase. Analytical flow cytometry was used to check the purity and quantity of each magnetically sorted T cell population. Each sorted fraction had its genomic DNA isolated and then quantified by UV absorbance on a Nanodrop 2000c. This TCR was recovered from a man aged 18 to 29 in good health. What was sequenced was naive CD8+ T cells sorted from blood. Explained via the paper, the cell subset or site label denotes: CD45RA+CCR7+.

CDR3 region: CASTVSQETGTEQYF. In nucleotide form, the sequence is TGTGCCAGCACAGTAAGTCAAGAGACAGGGACCGAGCAGTACTTC. This sequence uses TRBV2 and TRBJ2-7; 7 bases in the junction line up with TRBD1. The V end gives up 7 bases and the J end 6 bases, leaving 15 bases in the junction not matched to a gene. The germline V gene gives CDR1 as SNHLY and CDR2 as FYNNEI. The CDR3 covers 15 residues, taking in both the cysteine and the phenylalanine. The DNA shown is the 45-base CDR3, in frame from base 1.